Shown below are 15 T cell receptor beta chains from a single sample sequenced in a study of T cell repertoires in cytomegalovirus infection (dated by TCRdb to the late 2010s). Sequencing instrument: Illumina HiSeq 1500. TCRdb redid the processing of the public reads, applying fastp at Q25 and MiXCR, and retained in-frame beta chains. Entries are consolidated by CDR3 protein sequence, retaining the most common genes and DNA. The sample data list about 770,000 distinct CDR3 sequences, and 25% to 35% of these were observed just once. In total, the top ten clones hold roughly 14% of the sample. These receptors are not linked to any known antigen. This specimen's treatment or condition label, interpreted: in vitro stimulation with specific CMV peptide epitopes to enrich CMV-specific T cells. The material sequenced was cultured CD8+ T cells from PBMCs, taken from culture after CMV antigen stimulation. These receptors originate from a human donor in good health (CMV status not recorded). Some clones in this sample may be carry-over from other donors' samples.

This clonotype showed up just a few times. The CDR3, as DNA: TGTGCCAGCAGCTTACTGCGGACAGGGGGCCAAGAGACCCAGTACTTC. It encodes CASSLLRTGGQETQYF. The chain uses TRBV11-2 and TRBJ2-5, with 10 bases fitting TRBD1. CDR1 is SGHAT, CDR2 FQNNGV, per germline. V was pared by 2 bases and J by 1 base, with 4 bases of the junction left unmatched. The length of the CDR3 is 16 residues. The full variable domain, its missing parts supplied by reference TRBV11-2 and TRBJ2-5, is EAGVAQSPRYKIIEKRQSVAFWCNPISGHATLYWYQQILGQGPKLLIQFQNNGVVDDSQLPKDRFSAERLKGVDSTLKIQPAKLEDSAVYLCASSLLRTGGQETQYFGPGTRLLVL.

CDR3 nucleotide sequence: TGTGCTAGTGGTTTGGTACTGGACCGTGGGGGAAACACCATATATTTT. Its protein is CASGLVLDRGGNTIYF. The rearrangement joins TRBV12-5 to TRBJ1-3, with D uncertain. Germline-derived CDR1 and CDR2 are LGHNT and FRNRAP. The CDR3 covers 16 residues. V lost 0 bases to trimming and J lost 4 bases, with 13 bases between them.

In DNA, the CDR3 is TGTGCCAGCAGTTTAGGGGTCTTTGCCACTGAAGCTTTCTTT. It yields the protein CASSLGVFATEAFF. The gene calls are TRBV12-3 or TRBV12-4 and TRBJ1-1; no firm D call. Trimming removed 1 base at V and 4 bases at J, with 10 bases between. The length of the CDR3 is 14 residues.

Of note for this clonotype: This CDR3 fails to terminate in the conserved phenylalanine or tryptophan, so it likely reflects a read error. The chain has TRBV6-8 and TRBJ2-2; D not resolved. Germline values: CDR1 MNHGY, CDR2 SAAAGT. The CDR3 covers 17 residues. Trimming cost V 6 bases and J 1 base, with 18 bases left between them. CDR3 in amino acids: CASRATRVSRNTGELFL. DNA for the CDR3: TGTGCCAGCAGGGCCACAAGGGTATCTAGGAACACCGGGGAGCTGTTTTTA.

The J gene is TRBJ2-7, the V gene TRBV6-1; 9 positions agree with TRBD2. After removal of 4 bases from V and 1 base from J, the junction contained 8 bases not matched to a gene. The CDR3 length is 16 residues. The germline V gene encodes CDR1 MNHNS and CDR2 SASEGT. The CDR3, as DNA: TGTGCCAGCAGTGTAATGGCGGGGGGGCCGTCCTACGAGCAGTACTTC. This sequence encodes CASSVMAGGPSYEQYF.

This clonotype was counted between two and nine times. The chain is built from TRBV6-1 and TRBJ2-7; D might be TRBD2 (5 bases). Trimming stripped 2 bases from V and 6 bases from J, with 14 bases between. The CDR3 is made up of 14 amino acids. CDR1 and CDR2 from the germline V gene are MNHNS and SASEGT. The CDR3 reads CASSERSLRGEQYV. The CDR3 DNA sequence: TGTGCCAGCAGTGAACGGTCCCTCCGGGGCGAGCAGTACGTC.

This chain joins TRBV19 and TRBJ2-7, with TRBD1 matching 9 bases. Germline CDR1 LNHDA, CDR2 SQIVND (reference sequence). The CDR3 contains 16 residues. With V trimmed by 6 bases and J by 4 bases, 13 bases remained unmatched. The CDR3 loop is CASSHADTGGWYEQYF. The CDR3 DNA is TGTGCCAGTAGCCACGCGGATACAGGGGGCTGGTACGAGCAGTACTTC.

This clonotype was observed a few times. The chain couples TRBV27 to TRBJ1-6; unclear D gene. Looked up from germline, CDR1 is MNHEY and CDR2 is SMNVEV (reference sequence). Trimming cost V 3 bases and J 7 bases, with 13 bases left between them. The CDR3 runs to 15 residues. CDR3 in amino acids: CASSFGGPQNSPLHF. CDR3 DNA sequence: TGTGCCAGCAGTTTCGGAGGACCGCAGAATTCACCCCTCCACTTT.

The chain uses TRBV12-3 or TRBV12-4 and TRBJ1-1, with D hard to call. V dropped 5 bases and J dropped 4 bases, with 14 bases sitting between them. The CDR3 consists of 14 residues. DNA of the CDR3: TGTGCCAGCAGTCGTAACCCCGGCGGCACTGAAGCTTTCTTT. This translates into CASSRNPGGTEAFF.

The CDR3 reads CASSQDGGHGTEAFF. In DNA, the CDR3 is TGCGCCAGCAGCCAAGATGGGGGGCATGGTACTGAAGCTTTCTTT. V is TRBV4-1 and J is TRBJ1-1; TRBD1 might be the D (6 bases). CDR3 length: 15 residues. V was cut by 0 bases and J by 5 bases, with 13 bases left in between. Germline CDR1 MGHRA, CDR2 YSYEKL.

The rearrangement joins TRBV2 to TRBJ2-1, with D maybe TRBD1 (6 bases). The germline V gene encodes CDR1 SNHLY and CDR2 FYNNEI. CDR3 length: 14 amino acids. Trimming removed 8 bases from V and 6 bases from J, with 17 bases in between. The DNA of the CDR3 is TGTGCCAGCTTAGGGACACGTTGGGGCAATGAGCAGTTCTTC. It is translated as CASLGTRWGNEQFF.

This clonotype came up a few times. This chain joins TRBV28 and TRBJ2-3; 9 bases match TRBD2. J was trimmed by 0 bases and V by 2 bases; bases with no gene match: 9. In germline, CDR1 is MDHEN, CDR2 SYDVKM. This CDR3 has 18 amino acids. In DNA form, the CDR3 reads TGTGCCAGCAGTTTACCGCCGCTAGCGGGAACAAGCACAGATACGCAGTATTTT. Protein: CASSLPPLAGTSTDTQYF. Complete variable domain (other parts from reference TRBV28 and TRBJ2-3): DVKVTQSSRYLVKRTGEKVFLECVQDMDHENMFWYRQDPGLGLRLIYFSYDVKMKEKGDIPEGYSVSREKKERFSLILESASTNQTSMYLCASSLPPLAGTSTDTQYFGPGTRLTVL.

The chain joins TRBV7-2 to TRBJ1-1; a weak D match, TRBD1 (5 bases). From germline, CDR1 is SGHTA and CDR2 FQGNSA. There are 13 residues in the CDR3. V lost 10 bases to trimming and J lost 6 bases, with 18 bases between them. CDR3 DNA sequence: TGTGCCACGAGGGCTGGGGCGAAGGCTGAAGCTTTCTTT. Encoded protein: CATRAGAKAEAFF.

This chain connects TRBV29-1 to TRBJ1-1; 9 bases are a match to TRBD1. This CDR3 has 15 amino acids. In germline, CDR1 is SQVTM, CDR2 ANQGSEA. The trim removed 3 bases at V and 1 base at J, leaving 6 bases unmatched. CDR3: CSVEDRGRGNTEAFF. In nucleotides, the CDR3 is TGCAGCGTTGAGGACAGGGGCCGAGGGAACACTGAAGCTTTCTTT.

This clonotype was recorded at least ten times. The chain couples TRBV7-6 to TRBJ2-7, with D uncertain. The CDR3 consists of 13 residues. V shed 5 bases and J shed 5 bases, with 13 bases lying between them. Germline lookup yields CDR1 SGHVS and CDR2 FNYEAQ. The CDR3 reads CASSPVVDHEQYF. The DNA of the CDR3 is TGTGCCAGCAGCCCCGTCGTGGACCACGAGCAGTACTTC. Based on the CDR3 plus reference TRBV7-6 and TRBJ2-7, the full variable domain is GAGVSQSPRYKVTKRGQDVALRCDPISGHVSLYWYRQALGQGPEFLTYFNYEAQQDKSGLPNDRFSAERPEGSISTLTIQRTEQRDSAMYRCASSPVVDHEQYFGPGTRLTVT.